The rows below give T cell receptor beta chains drawn from one sample of a study of blood T cell repertoires in COVID-19. Sequenced by immunoSEQ multiplex PCR; TCRdb stores in-frame clones only, minus some. The table lists 300,000 to 350,000 clones, over 75% of them singletons. Sequencing was done on a sample of PBMCs or T cells enriched from blood (not recorded which). Receptors originate from a man aged 25 to 45 who had recovered from COVID-19. The CDR3 runs from the conserved cysteine through the conserved F or W. A D gene is named only where the DNA matches it firmly. The size entry is marked missing in some rows and otherwise reads once, few, many or a size class.

d_gene,abundance,v_gene,j_gene,len,CDR3nt,CDR3aa
TRBD2,.,TRBV7-2,TRBJ2-5,15,TGTGCCAGCAGCTTGGGACTAGCGGGGAAAGAGACCCAGTACTTC,CASSLGLAGKETQYF
.,.,TRBV6-6,TRBJ2-7,14,TGTGCCAGCAGTTATTCTGCCCACTACTACGAGCAGTACTTC,CASSYSAHYYEQYF
TRBD1,.,TRBV5-6,TRBJ2-4,15,TGTGCCAGCAGCTTGAGGGGACAGGTAGGGAACATTCAGTACTTC,CASSLRGQVGNIQYF
.,.,TRBV6-6,TRBJ2-1,12,TGTGCCAGCAGTGGGACTTACAATGAGCAGTTCTTC,CASSGTYNEQFF
.,few,TRBV5-6,TRBJ1-1,17,TGTGCCAGCAGCTTGTGGAGGCCAAGCTCCTTGAACACTGAAGCTTTCTTT,CASSLWRPSSLNTEAFF
TRBD1,.,TRBV4-1,TRBJ2-7,15,TGCGCCAGCAGCTCGAACTCGGGACAGGGCTACGAGCAGTACTTC,CASSSNSGQGYEQYF
.,once,TRBV5-6,TRBJ1-2,14,TGTGCCAGCAGCTCCGGACAGACGGACTATGGCTACACCTTC,CASSSGQTDYGYTF
TRBD2,.,TRBV7-8,TRBJ2-7,17,TGTGCCAGCAGCGGAAGGCCTAGCGGGGGTAGCTCCTACGAGCAGTACTTC,CASSGRPSGGSSYEQYF
.,.,TRBV11-2,TRBJ2-7,15,TGTGCCAGCAGCTTTTTTGTGGGCAGCTCCTACGAGCAGTACTTC,CASSFFVGSSYEQYF
.,once,TRBV7-9,TRBJ2-4,13,TGTGCCAGCAGCCTTGGACAATTAAACATTCAGTACTTC,CASSLGQLNIQYF
.,.,TRBV11-3,TRBJ2-2,14,TGTGCCAGCAGCTTAGCACAGGGCACCGGGGAGCTGTTTTTT,CASSLAQGTGELFF
.,.,TRBV18,TRBJ2-7,14,TGTGCCAGCTCACCGACATTGAGCTCCTACGAGCAGTACTTC,CASSPTLSSYEQYF
.,.,TRBV7-9,TRBJ1-1,13,TGTGCCAGCAGCTTAGACGCGTTGGCTGAAGCTTTCTTT,CASSLDALAEAFF
.,once,TRBV6-6,TRBJ2-1,12,TGTGCCAGCAGTTACACGGGGGATGAGCAGTTCTTC,CASSYTGDEQFF
TRBD1,.,TRBV5-1,TRBJ1-2,14,TGCGCCAGCAGCTTGAGACAGGGTTCCTATGGCTACACCTTC,CASSLRQGSYGYTF
TRBD1,.,TRBV27,TRBJ1-5,17,TGTGCCAGCAGCGCCGGGACAGGGGGCACGAGCAATCAGCCCCAGCATTTT,CASSAGTGGTSNQPQHF
TRBD2,.,TRBV7-6,TRBJ2-5,16,TGTGCCAGCAGCCTAACCTCCCCAGCGGGGAAAGAGACCCAGTACTTC,CASSLTSPAGKETQYF
.,.,TRBV6-5,TRBJ1-1,15,TGTGCCAGCAGTTACTCTCCCGATACCCTCGTCGGGGCTTTCTTT,CASSYSPDTLVGAFF
.,.,TRBV4-1,TRBJ1-6,16,TGCGCCAGCAGCCAAGTAGTGACTCGTTCCGATTCACCCCTCCACTTT,CASSQVVTRSDSPLHF
.,.,TRBV5-8,TRBJ2-7,14,TGTGCCAGCAGCTTGCGCAGGTACTCCTACGAGCAGTACTTC,CASSLRRYSYEQYF
TRBD1,.,TRBV3-1/TRBV3-2,TRBJ1-1,14,TGTGCCAGCAGCCCCTCGACAGGGTCAAGGGGAGCTTTCTTT,CASSPSTGSRGAFF
.,.,TRBV6-5,TRBJ2-3,13,TGTGCCAGCAGTCCACCGGGAGCAGATACGCAGTATTTT,CASSPPGADTQYF
TRBD1,.,TRBV18,TRBJ1-6,13,TGTGCCAGCTCACCGGACAGGCATTCACCCCTCCACTTT,CASSPDRHSPLHF
TRBD1,few,TRBV4-2,TRBJ1-4,17,TGTGCCAGCAGCCAAGAACCAAACAGGGGGGATGATGAAAAACTGTTTTTT,CASSQEPNRGDDEKLFF
.,.,TRBV6-5,TRBJ1-2,14,TGTGCCAGCGCGTACAGGGCTTCAGACTATGGCTACACCTTC,CASAYRASDYGYTF
.,.,TRBV19,TRBJ1-5,14,TGTGCCAGTAGTCTTGGGGGGGCACATCAGCCCCAGCATTTT,CASSLGGAHQPQHF
TRBD2,.,TRBV3-1/TRBV3-2,TRBJ2-2,17,TGTGCCAGCAGCCCAAGAGGACTAGTGGGGACCGGCGGGGAGCTGTTTTTT,CASSPRGLVGTGGELFF
TRBD1,.,TRBV4-2,TRBJ1-1,14,TGTGCCAGCAGCCCCCGGACAGGGAACACTGAAGCTTTCTTT,CASSPRTGNTEAFF
.,.,TRBV10-3,TRBJ1-2,13,TGTGCCATCAGTGATAGAGTCAACTATGGCTACACCTTC,CAISDRVNYGYTF
.,.,TRBV10-2,TRBJ2-3,15,TGCGCCAGCAGTGAGTCTACTAGCAGCACAGATACGCAGTATTTT,CASSESTSSTDTQYF
.,.,TRBV7-9,TRBJ1-2,12,TGTGCCAGCAGCTTACCAGGTTATGGCTACACCTTC,CASSLPGYGYTF
.,.,TRBV14,TRBJ1-5,13,TGTGCCAGCAGCCAAGCGGGAGGTCAGCCCCAGCATTTT,CASSQAGGQPQHF
TRBD1,.,TRBV3-1/TRBV3-2,TRBJ1-1,13,TGTGCCAGCAGCCTCCCGGGACAGTCGAGAGCTTTCTTT,CASSLPGQSRAFF
.,.,TRBV7-9,TRBJ2-3,15,TGTGCCAGCAGCTTAGGGGCCGGGGGCACAGATACGCAGTATTTT,CASSLGAGGTDTQYF
.,.,TRBV6-6,TRBJ2-1,15,TGTGCCAGCAGTTACTCGATCCAAGGGGTACATGAGCAGTTCTTC,CASSYSIQGVHEQFF
.,.,TRBV5-1,TRBJ1-2,12,TGCGCCAGCAGCTTGGAACAGGATGGCTACACCTTC,CASSLEQDGYTF
.,.,TRBV5-5,TRBJ2-3,12,TGTGCCAGCAGCATCCAAGAGTCAACGCAGTATTTT,CASSIQESTQYF